The present TCR beta chain was sequenced within a study of identical twins' blood T cells. CDR1 is DFQATT, CDR2 SNEGSKA, per germline (reference sequence). Trimming took 4 bases from V and 7 from J; bases not matched to a gene: 5. The CDR3 is made up of 13 amino acids. Points from the study as a whole: Twin similarity might stem from environmental factors, not only genetics. Abundant TCRbeta CDR3s overlapped more between twins than with unrelated donors.

Each TCR cDNA library carried sample-specific barcodes on both ends. TCRdb processed the 5' RACE reads anew with MiXCR; each CDR3 protein has one entry. Of 300,000 to 450,000 distinct CDR3 sequences listed, 25% to 35% are singletons. Donors were six healthy women in three monozygous twin pairs. Note on this clonotype: Its matching antigen is unknown.

Sequenced sample: PBMCs. V is TRBV20-1 and J is TRBJ2-1; TRBD2 agrees at 9 bases. The sequence came from a woman between 18 and 55 years old in good health. In DNA, the CDR3 is TGCAGTGCTATTGCGGGAGGGGTAAATGAGCAGTTCTTC. It is translated as CSAIAGGVNEQFF.